This note documents a single T cell receptor (beta chain) sequence. Its recognized antigen is unknown. No qualities accompany the bases; no much larger clone lies one base away. The data belong to a study of T cell changes during pregnancy in multiple sclerosis (dated by TCRdb to between 2018 and 2021). About the study as a whole: The study looked at changes in the T cell repertoire across pregnancy in women with multiple sclerosis.

Libraries were constructed by the immunoSEQ multiplex PCR assay. This is the immuneACCESS table as TCRdb keeps it, with only in-frame sequences that have V and J called. A part of the clones is gone; compared with another copy, unresolved V genes explain less than half, and the rest is unexplained. The sample data list 15,000 to 20,000 clones, and almost 85% of these were observed just once. Roughly 10% of the sample rests with the top ten. The CDR3 goes from the cysteine to the phenylalanine over 15 residues. The CDR3 DNA has 45 bases and is translated from base 1. CDR1 SGHTS and CDR2 YDEGEE were looked up in the germline V gene. Trimmed from V: 3 bases; trimmed from J: 11 bases; junction bases lacking a gene match: 8.

The origin of this receptor is a female donor in good health, enrolled as a control in a pregnancy study. This sample comprised CD8+ T cells from peripheral blood mononuclear cells, obtained in the second trimester of pregnancy. The rearranged chain carries TRBV5-8 and TRBJ1-4, with 12 bases matching TRBD1. The DNA reads as follows: TGTGCCAGCAGCTCCCGGGACAGGGGGCAACGGAAACTGTTTTTT. This sequence encodes CASSSRDRGQRKLFF.